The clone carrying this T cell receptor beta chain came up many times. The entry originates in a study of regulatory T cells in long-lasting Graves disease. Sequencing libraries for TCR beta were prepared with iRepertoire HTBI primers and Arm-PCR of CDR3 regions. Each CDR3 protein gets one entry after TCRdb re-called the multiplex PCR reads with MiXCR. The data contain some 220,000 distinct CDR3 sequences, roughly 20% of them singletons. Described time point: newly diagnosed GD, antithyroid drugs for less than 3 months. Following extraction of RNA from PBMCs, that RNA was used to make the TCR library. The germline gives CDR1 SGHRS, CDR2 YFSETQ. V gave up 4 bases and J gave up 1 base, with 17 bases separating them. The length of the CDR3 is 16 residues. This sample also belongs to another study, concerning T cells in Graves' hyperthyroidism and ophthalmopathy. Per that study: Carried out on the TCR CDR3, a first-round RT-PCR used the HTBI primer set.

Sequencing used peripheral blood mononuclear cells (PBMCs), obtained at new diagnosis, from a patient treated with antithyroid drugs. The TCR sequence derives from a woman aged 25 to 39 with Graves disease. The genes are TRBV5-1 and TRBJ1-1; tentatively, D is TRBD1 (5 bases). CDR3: CASSPALRGENTEAFF. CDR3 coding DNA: TGCGCCAGCAGCCCTGCCTTGCGGGGGGAGAACACTGAAGCTTTCTTT.